A selection of T cell receptor beta chains follows, all from one sample in a study of blood T cells in healthy people across ages. TCRdb redid the calling of the 5' RACE reads with MiXCR, one entry per CDR3 protein. The data contain 1.5 million to 2 million distinct CDR3 sequences, roughly 28% of them seen just once; the ten biggest clones take up roughly 8%. Sequenced: blood. Receptor source: a woman aged 30 to 39 in good health. The CDR3 runs from the conserved cysteine through the conserved F or W. Each record gives: J gene, V gene, clone size, CDR3 protein. Size is stated for part of the rows, as once, few or many counts, or as a class when the clone is expanded.

TRBJ1-5 TRBV14 few CASSQMGRFNQPQHF
TRBJ1-1 TRBV25-1 . CASSEGRDRLNTEAFF
TRBJ2-1 TRBV12-3/TRBV12-4 many CASSFRGLASNEQFF
TRBJ2-1 TRBV11-3 . CASSLDSGAGGNEQFF
TRBJ2-7 TRBV6-5 many CASRERNSYEQYF
TRBJ1-5 TRBV5-5 many CASSLDRPNQPQHF
. TRBV7-9 . CASSPLRVSGQETQYF
TRBJ2-2 TRBV10-3 . CAISETGRQDTGELFF
TRBJ2-1 TRBV29-1 many CSSKGGDYNEQFF
TRBJ1-1 TRBV7-2 . CASSLNTGGISEAFF
TRBJ2-5 TRBV27 few CASRLLALQETQYF
TRBJ1-3 TRBV4-1 . CASSQDLPEAGSTIYF
TRBJ1-4 TRBV19 . CASSTGTGGIGGEKLFF
TRBJ2-1 TRBV27 . CASSSSAGGAYNEQFF
TRBJ2-7 TRBV7-4 . CASSLNLAGEAYEQYF
TRBJ2-1 TRBV28 many CASSPSGGMPYNEQFF
TRBJ1-2 TRBV5-1 . CASSSAPGTDNYVYTF
TRBJ2-7 TRBV20-1 . CSHSGRGTYGQYF
TRBJ2-5 TRBV9 many CASSVVGGGAETQYF
TRBJ2-1 TRBV20-1 few CSARDRRLAGRSSYNEQFF
TRBJ2-7 TRBV5-1 . CASSGGAGPREGIGETQCF
TRBJ2-7 TRBV20-1 many CSAADPSGGSYEQYF
TRBJ2-3 TRBV20-1 . CSAAKTGPDTQYF
TRBJ1-2 TRBV4-1 once CASSQERDRGQGGYTF
TRBJ1-2 TRBV6-5 few CASSYGGGGKSYGYTF
TRBJ2-2 TRBV6-5 . CASSMGLANTGELFF
TRBJ2-1 TRBV5-1 . CASSLFSGSNEQVF
TRBJ2-3 TRBV7-2 few CASSLGWREGDTQYF
TRBJ1-2 TRBV12-3/TRBV12-4 many CASSLTETYGYTF
TRBJ1-2 TRBV10-2 . CASSDTRLEGYTF
TRBJ2-5 TRBV18 . CASSANSGTGKETQYF
TRBJ2-5 TRBV7-9 many CASRGDRALEQETQYF
TRBJ2-3 TRBV20-1 . CSAPPGESTDTQYF
TRBJ1-6 TRBV25-1 few CASSDPGTAYNSPLHF
TRBJ2-5 TRBV7-2 few CASSLFLSSGGLGETQYF
TRBJ2-7 TRBV6-5 few CASRGTPSHEQYF
TRBJ2-3 TRBV5-1 few CASRYDGQTDTQYF
TRBJ1-2 TRBV7-9 few CASSALAGYTF
TRBJ1-1 TRBV6-1 . CASKGQGSVTEAFF
TRBJ1-4 TRBV19 . CASSPRGGREKLFF
TRBJ2-7 TRBV9 many CASSVGSGSFYEQYF
TRBJ1-5 TRBV6-6 many CASVREGQPQHF
TRBJ1-4 TRBV7-9 few CASSGPGTGYEKLFF
TRBJ2-7 TRBV10-3 many CAISPGDIYEQYF
TRBJ1-5 TRBV20-1 . CSALGQEGSPSNQPQHF
TRBJ1-2 TRBV3-1 few CASSQVNRGYTF
TRBJ2-6 TRBV5-1 . CASNPRSGQGANVLTF
TRBJ2-3 TRBV29-1 once CSVGGGAGGTDTQYF